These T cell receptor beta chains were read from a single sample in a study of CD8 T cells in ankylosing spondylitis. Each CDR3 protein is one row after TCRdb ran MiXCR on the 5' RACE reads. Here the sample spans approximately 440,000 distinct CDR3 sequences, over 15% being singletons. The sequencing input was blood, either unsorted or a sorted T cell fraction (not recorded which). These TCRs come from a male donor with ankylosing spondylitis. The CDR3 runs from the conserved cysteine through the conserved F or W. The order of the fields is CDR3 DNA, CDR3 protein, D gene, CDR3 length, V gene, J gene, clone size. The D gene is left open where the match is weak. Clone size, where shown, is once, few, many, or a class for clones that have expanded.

CDR3 DNA: TGTGCCAGCAGTTTCAGGGGGCCCTCCTACGAGCAGTACTTC
CDR3 protein: CASSFRGPSYEQYF
D gene: TRBD1
CDR3 length: 14
V gene: TRBV12-3/TRBV12-4
J gene: TRBJ2-7
clone size: .

CDR3 DNA: TGCGCCAGCAGCGTAGGGGTCCCCTACGAGCAGTACTTC
CDR3 protein: CASSVGVPYEQYF
D gene: .
CDR3 length: 13
V gene: TRBV5-1
J gene: TRBJ2-7
clone size: .

CDR3 DNA: TGTGCCACCGATACCGGGAGGGGGTACTACAATGAGCAGTTCTTC
CDR3 protein: CATDTGRGYYNEQFF
D gene: TRBD2
CDR3 length: 15
V gene: TRBV15
J gene: TRBJ2-1
clone size: few

CDR3 DNA: TGTGCCAGCACTAGCGGGAGAAGTGAGCAGTTCTTC
CDR3 protein: CASTSGRSEQFF
D gene: TRBD2
CDR3 length: 12
V gene: TRBV28
J gene: TRBJ2-1
clone size: .

CDR3 DNA: TGCAGCGTTGATCTTAACTATGGCTACACCTTC
CDR3 protein: CSVDLNYGYTF
D gene: .
CDR3 length: 11
V gene: TRBV29-1
J gene: TRBJ1-2
clone size: many

CDR3 DNA: TGCGCCAGCAGCTTGGAAGGGGGCCCCTATTATGAAGGCTACACCTTC
CDR3 protein: CASSLEGGPYYEGYTF
D gene: TRBD1
CDR3 length: 16
V gene: TRBV5-1
J gene: TRBJ1-2
clone size: .

CDR3 DNA: TGTGCCAGCAGCCTATACAGCGGGGAAGGGACCCAGTACTTC
CDR3 protein: CASSLYSGEGTQYF
D gene: TRBD2
CDR3 length: 14
V gene: TRBV11-3
J gene: TRBJ2-5
clone size: .

CDR3 DNA: TGTGCCAGCAGCTCCGTACCGGCGGGCTCTCCCACAGATACGCAGTATTTT
CDR3 protein: CASSSVPAGSPTDTQYF
D gene: .
CDR3 length: 17
V gene: TRBV7-2
J gene: TRBJ2-3
clone size: few

CDR3 DNA: TGTGCCAGCAGCCAATTGACAGTCAATGAGCAGTTCTTC
CDR3 protein: CASSQLTVNEQFF
D gene: .
CDR3 length: 13
V gene: TRBV3-1
J gene: TRBJ2-1
clone size: few

CDR3 DNA: TGTGCCAGCAGGACGACAGGGGGCAGAAAGGTTGAAGCTTTCTTT
CDR3 protein: CASRTTGGRKVEAFF
D gene: TRBD1
CDR3 length: 15
V gene: TRBV6-1
J gene: TRBJ1-1
clone size: .

CDR3 DNA: TGTGCCAGCAGCTTGGAAGGGTTTGTCTATGGCTACACCTTC
CDR3 protein: CASSLEGFVYGYTF
D gene: .
CDR3 length: 14
V gene: TRBV5-5
J gene: TRBJ1-2
clone size: .

CDR3 DNA: TGTGCCAGCAGCGTAGGTTCAGGCCAATTCACAGATACGCAGTATTTT
CDR3 protein: CASSVGSGQFTDTQYF
D gene: .
CDR3 length: 16
V gene: TRBV9
J gene: TRBJ2-3
clone size: few

CDR3 DNA: TGTGCCAGCAGTGAAGGGAGGGGACGAAAGACCCAGTACTTC
CDR3 protein: CASSEGRGRKTQYF
D gene: .
CDR3 length: 14
V gene: TRBV6-1
J gene: TRBJ2-5
clone size: .

CDR3 DNA: TGTGCCAGCAGCTCCACATTTATCCGCTCTGGGGCCAACGTCCTGACTTTC
CDR3 protein: CASSSTFIRSGANVLTF
D gene: .
CDR3 length: 17
V gene: TRBV9
J gene: TRBJ2-6
clone size: few

CDR3 DNA: TGCGCCAGCAGCCAACAGGGGAGGTTCGGCGAGCAGTACTTC
CDR3 protein: CASSQQGRFGEQYF
D gene: .
CDR3 length: 14
V gene: TRBV5-1
J gene: TRBJ2-7
clone size: .

CDR3 DNA: TGTGCCAGCAGCTTAGACGCGGGTTACGAGCAGTACTTC
CDR3 protein: CASSLDAGYEQYF
D gene: .
CDR3 length: 13
V gene: TRBV7-9
J gene: TRBJ2-7
clone size: .

CDR3 DNA: TGTGCCACAGCGACTAGCGGGAACTACGAGCAGTACTTC
CDR3 protein: CATATSGNYEQYF
D gene: TRBD2
CDR3 length: 13
V gene: TRBV10-3
J gene: TRBJ2-7
clone size: few

CDR3 DNA: TGCGCCAGCAGCTTGGGACAGGGGGCTGAGACCCAGTTCTTC
CDR3 protein: CASSLGQGAETQFF
D gene: TRBD1
CDR3 length: 14
V gene: TRBV5-1
J gene: TRBJ2-1
clone size: few

CDR3 DNA: TGCAGTGCTAGGGATGGGGCAGCCGACACTGAAGCTTTCTTT
CDR3 protein: CSARDGAADTEAFF
D gene: .
CDR3 length: 14
V gene: TRBV20-1
J gene: TRBJ1-1
clone size: few

CDR3 DNA: TGTGCCAGCAGCCACGACAGGGGACAAGCTTTCTTT
CDR3 protein: CASSHDRGQAFF
D gene: TRBD1
CDR3 length: 12
V gene: TRBV6-1
J gene: TRBJ1-1
clone size: few

CDR3 DNA: TGTGCCAGCTTCGCGCCTCCGGGGGCAGATACGCAGTATTTT
CDR3 protein: CASFAPPGADTQYF
D gene: .
CDR3 length: 14
V gene: TRBV18
J gene: TRBJ2-3
clone size: .

CDR3 DNA: TGTGCCAGCAGCCCCTCGACTGTTGCCACCTACAATGAGCAGTTCTTC
CDR3 protein: CASSPSTVATYNEQFF
D gene: .
CDR3 length: 16
V gene: TRBV7-2
J gene: TRBJ2-1
clone size: .

CDR3 DNA: TGCAGTGCATTAGGCCGGGACAGGGTGGCCGGGGAGCTGTTTTTT
CDR3 protein: CSALGRDRVAGELFF
D gene: TRBD1
CDR3 length: 15
V gene: TRBV20-1
J gene: TRBJ2-2
clone size: many

CDR3 DNA: TGTGCCAGCAGCACAGAGGAGAACACTGAAGCTTTCTTT
CDR3 protein: CASSTEENTEAFF
D gene: .
CDR3 length: 13
V gene: TRBV9
J gene: TRBJ1-1
clone size: .

CDR3 DNA: TGCGCCAGCAGTGGCGTCGATCAAGAGACCCAGTACTTC
CDR3 protein: CASSGVDQETQYF
D gene: .
CDR3 length: 13
V gene: TRBV5-1
J gene: TRBJ2-5
clone size: few

CDR3 DNA: TGCAGCGTCGCCTATGACAGATCTGAAGCTTTCTTT
CDR3 protein: CSVAYDRSEAFF
D gene: .
CDR3 length: 12
V gene: TRBV29-1
J gene: TRBJ1-1
clone size: .

CDR3 DNA: TGCGCCAGCAGCAAAGCCGGGACAGGGGATAATGAAAAACTGTTTTTT
CDR3 protein: CASSKAGTGDNEKLFF
D gene: TRBD1
CDR3 length: 16
V gene: TRBV5-1
J gene: TRBJ1-4
clone size: .

CDR3 DNA: TGCGCCAGCAGCGAACAAGGACAGGGAATATATGGGCAGTACTTC
CDR3 protein: CASSEQGQGIYGQYF
D gene: TRBD1
CDR3 length: 15
V gene: TRBV5-1
J gene: TRBJ2-7
clone size: .

CDR3 DNA: TGTGCCAGTAACGGGCAGCCTGTCTCCAATGAGCAGTTCTTC
CDR3 protein: CASNGQPVSNEQFF
D gene: .
CDR3 length: 14
V gene: TRBV19
J gene: TRBJ2-1
clone size: .

CDR3 DNA: TGTGCCAGCAGAGACCTCGGATACAATGAGCAGTTCTTC
CDR3 protein: CASRDLGYNEQFF
D gene: .
CDR3 length: 13
V gene: TRBV2
J gene: TRBJ2-1
clone size: .

CDR3 DNA: TGCAGTGCAAGTACTAGGGAAGAGACCCAGTACTTC
CDR3 protein: CSASTREETQYF
D gene: .
CDR3 length: 12
V gene: TRBV20-1
J gene: TRBJ2-5
clone size: few

CDR3 DNA: TGTGCCAGCAGCCCAGTGGTCGTAGCGCGGAGCTCCTACGAGCAGTACTTC
CDR3 protein: CASSPVVVARSSYEQYF
D gene: .
CDR3 length: 17
V gene: TRBV11-2
J gene: TRBJ2-7
clone size: .

CDR3 DNA: TGTGCCAGCAGTCCTACTAGAGGCACAGATACGCAGTATTTT
CDR3 protein: CASSPTRGTDTQYF
D gene: .
CDR3 length: 14
V gene: TRBV12-3/TRBV12-4
J gene: TRBJ2-3
clone size: .

CDR3 DNA: TGCAGTGCTAGAGAGGCAGGGGAGGGCACAGATACGCAGTATTTT
CDR3 protein: CSAREAGEGTDTQYF
D gene: .
CDR3 length: 15
V gene: TRBV20-1
J gene: TRBJ2-3
clone size: .

CDR3 DNA: TGTGCCACCATTCCGGGCGGGAGGGCCACTGTTGATGAGCAGTTCTTC
CDR3 protein: CATIPGGRATVDEQFF
D gene: TRBD2
CDR3 length: 16
V gene: TRBV15
J gene: TRBJ2-1
clone size: .

CDR3 DNA: TGTGCCAGCAGCTTAACGGCAGGGCCGAGAGCAACTAATGAAAAACTGTTTTTT
CDR3 protein: CASSLTAGPRATNEKLFF
D gene: .
CDR3 length: 18
V gene: TRBV11-1
J gene: TRBJ1-4
clone size: .

CDR3 DNA: TGTGCCAGCAGTCAGGGGAGGGCTGAAGCTTTCTTT
CDR3 protein: CASSQGRAEAFF
D gene: .
CDR3 length: 12
V gene: TRBV6-5
J gene: TRBJ1-1
clone size: few

CDR3 DNA: TGCGCCAGCAGCTTGGGATCGGGGGGTGGGGAGCCCCAGCATTTT
CDR3 protein: CASSLGSGGGEPQHF
D gene: .
CDR3 length: 15
V gene: TRBV5-1
J gene: TRBJ1-5
clone size: .

CDR3 DNA: TGTGCCAGCAGCTCTTACGGGACAGCCGAAAAACTGTTTTTT
CDR3 protein: CASSSYGTAEKLFF
D gene: TRBD1
CDR3 length: 14
V gene: TRBV7-9
J gene: TRBJ1-4
clone size: few

CDR3 DNA: TGTGCCAGCAGAAGGGTAAAGGGGGGGAATGAGCAGTTCTTC
CDR3 protein: CASRRVKGGNEQFF
D gene: .
CDR3 length: 14
V gene: TRBV2
J gene: TRBJ2-1
clone size: .

CDR3 DNA: TGCAGCGCCCGGGGGAGCGTTAGCACAGATACGCAGTATTTT
CDR3 protein: CSARGSVSTDTQYF
D gene: .
CDR3 length: 14
V gene: TRBV29-1
J gene: TRBJ2-3
clone size: many

CDR3 DNA: TGTGCCAGCAGTTCACAGGGGGCGGATGAAAAACTGTTTTTT
CDR3 protein: CASSSQGADEKLFF
D gene: TRBD1
CDR3 length: 14
V gene: TRBV27
J gene: TRBJ1-4
clone size: many

CDR3 DNA: TGTGCCAGCAGCTTAAACGCCCGGACTAGCGGGCGCACAGATACGCAGTATTTT
CDR3 protein: CASSLNARTSGRTDTQYF
D gene: TRBD2
CDR3 length: 18
V gene: TRBV11-2
J gene: TRBJ2-3
clone size: few

CDR3 DNA: TGCGCCAGCAGCTTGGCCGTCGGCGGTGAAGCTTTCTTT
CDR3 protein: CASSLAVGGEAFF
D gene: .
CDR3 length: 13
V gene: TRBV5-1
J gene: TRBJ1-1
clone size: few

CDR3 DNA: TGCGCCAGCAGACTATATCAAACGAACACCGGGGAGCTGTTTTTT
CDR3 protein: CASRLYQTNTGELFF
D gene: .
CDR3 length: 15
V gene: TRBV5-1
J gene: TRBJ2-2
clone size: .

CDR3 DNA: TGCGCCAGCAGCTTGGGGCAGGAGGGGAAACTGTTTTTT
CDR3 protein: CASSLGQEGKLFF
D gene: .
CDR3 length: 13
V gene: TRBV5-1
J gene: TRBJ1-4
clone size: .

CDR3 DNA: TGTGCCACCCTGAGCGGGGGAGAGACCCAGTACTTC
CDR3 protein: CATLSGGETQYF
D gene: TRBD2
CDR3 length: 12
V gene: TRBV10-3
J gene: TRBJ2-5
clone size: few

CDR3 DNA: TGCGCCAGCAGCAAGGGCCAGGGCGGAGAGACCCAGTACTTC
CDR3 protein: CASSKGQGGETQYF
D gene: .
CDR3 length: 14
V gene: TRBV5-1
J gene: TRBJ2-5
clone size: few

CDR3 DNA: TGCAGTGCACCTGACAGGGCCCCCTATGGCTACACCTTC
CDR3 protein: CSAPDRAPYGYTF
D gene: TRBD1
CDR3 length: 13
V gene: TRBV20-1
J gene: TRBJ1-2
clone size: .

CDR3 DNA: TGTGCCAGCAGTTACTCGGGAGTGTGGACTTCGGGCTACACCTTC
CDR3 protein: CASSYSGVWTSGYTF
D gene: .
CDR3 length: 15
V gene: TRBV6-2/TRBV6-3
J gene: TRBJ1-2
clone size: few

CDR3 DNA: TGTGCCAGCAAAGGGAGGGACACCGGGGAGCTGTTTTTT
CDR3 protein: CASKGRDTGELFF
D gene: TRBD2
CDR3 length: 13
V gene: TRBV6-2/TRBV6-3
J gene: TRBJ2-2
clone size: .

CDR3 DNA: TGCGCCAGCAGCAACCTAGCGGAGACATACGAGCAGTACTTC
CDR3 protein: CASSNLAETYEQYF
D gene: TRBD2
CDR3 length: 14
V gene: TRBV5-1
J gene: TRBJ2-7
clone size: .

CDR3 DNA: TGCAGTGCTAGCCCTATGGGGGGGGACGAGCAGTACTTC
CDR3 protein: CSASPMGGDEQYF
D gene: TRBD2
CDR3 length: 13
V gene: TRBV20-1
J gene: TRBJ2-7
clone size: few